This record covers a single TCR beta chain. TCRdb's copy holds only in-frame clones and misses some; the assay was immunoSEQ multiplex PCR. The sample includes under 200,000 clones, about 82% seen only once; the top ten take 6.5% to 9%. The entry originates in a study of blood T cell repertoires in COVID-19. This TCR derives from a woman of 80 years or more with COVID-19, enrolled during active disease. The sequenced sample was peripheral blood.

The CDR3 coding sequence is TGTGCCAGTAGTTCCGGCGGGGGTGGGAGCACTGAAGCTTTCTTT. Its protein is CASSSGGGGSTEAFF. The V gene is TRBV19, the J gene TRBJ1-1, with a weak D call TRBD1 (5 bases). The CDR3 is 15 residues long. The V gene's germline CDR1 is LNHDA and CDR2 SQIVND (reference sequence). The V gene lost 5 bases and the J gene lost 4 bases, with 17 bases spanning the gap.